This TCR beta chain appears in the sequencing data of a study of cytomegalovirus exposure and HLA in healthy donors. As for the donors, each was a healthy bone marrow donor. Use of 60 Vbeta and 13 Jbeta primers characterized the PCR. Sequencing used immunoSEQ multiplex PCR; TCRdb keeps in-frame clones, though not all of them. Of more than 95,000 clones listed, about 75% are singletons. About this clone: The antigen is not known.

Study conclusions and caveats: Per a later analysis, HLA-associated TCR beta chains showed more clonal expansion than other, equally common TCR beta chains.

V dropped 0 bases and J dropped 6; count of bases not matched to a gene: 8. Germline V gene sequence: CDR1 SGHTS, CDR2 YDEGEE. This CDR3 region has 18 residues. The chain is built from TRBV5-8 and TRBJ2-3, with 15 nucleotides matching TRBD2. The clonotype was recovered from a man in his 60s in good health and CMV-seropositive. Sequencing was carried out using PBMCs. DNA of the CDR3: TGTGCCAGCAGCTTGGCCAGGACTAGCGGGGGGGCCGGGGATACGCAGTATTTT. It specifies CASSLARTSGGAGDTQYF.